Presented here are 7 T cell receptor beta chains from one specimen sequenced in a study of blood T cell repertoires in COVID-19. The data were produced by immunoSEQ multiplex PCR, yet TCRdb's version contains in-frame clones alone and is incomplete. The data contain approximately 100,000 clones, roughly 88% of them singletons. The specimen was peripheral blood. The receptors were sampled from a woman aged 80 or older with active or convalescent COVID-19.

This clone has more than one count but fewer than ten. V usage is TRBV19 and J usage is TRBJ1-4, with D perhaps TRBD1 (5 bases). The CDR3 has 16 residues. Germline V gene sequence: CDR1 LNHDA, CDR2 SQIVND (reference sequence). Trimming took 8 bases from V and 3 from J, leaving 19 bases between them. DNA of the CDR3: TGTGCCAGTCGAAGGGGAGGGAATAGGGCTAATGAAAAACTGTTTTTT. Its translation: CASRRGGNRANEKLFF.

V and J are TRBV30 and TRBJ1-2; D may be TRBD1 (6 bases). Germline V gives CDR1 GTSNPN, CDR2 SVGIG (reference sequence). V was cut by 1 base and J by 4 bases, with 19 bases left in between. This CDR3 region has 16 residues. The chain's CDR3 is CAWSANQGSLSYGYTF. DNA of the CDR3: TGTGCCTGGAGTGCAAACCAGGGGTCCCTAAGCTATGGCTACACCTTC.

The CDR3 DNA reads as TGTGCCATCAACAGGGGGACTAATGAAAAACTGTTTTTT. As protein: CAINRGTNEKLFF. V usage is TRBV2 and J usage is TRBJ1-4, with 8 bases fitting TRBD1. Germline V CDR1 and CDR2: SNHLY, FYNNEI. The CDR3 sequence is 13 residues long. V lost 10 bases to trimming and J lost 2 bases; unmatched junction nucleotides: 3.

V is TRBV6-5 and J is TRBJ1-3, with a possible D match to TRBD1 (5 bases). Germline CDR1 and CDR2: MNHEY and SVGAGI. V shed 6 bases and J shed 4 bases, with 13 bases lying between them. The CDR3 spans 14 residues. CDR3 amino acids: CASRGEDQGNTIYF. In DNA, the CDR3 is TGTGCCAGCAGGGGGGAGGATCAGGGAAACACCATATATTTT.

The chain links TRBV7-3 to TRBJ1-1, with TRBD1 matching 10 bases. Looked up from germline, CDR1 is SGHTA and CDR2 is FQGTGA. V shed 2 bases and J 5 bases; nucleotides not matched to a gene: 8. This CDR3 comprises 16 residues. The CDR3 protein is CASSLLPGQGPTEAFF. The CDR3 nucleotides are TGTGCCAGCAGCTTACTCCCGGGACAGGGGCCGACTGAAGCTTTCTTT.

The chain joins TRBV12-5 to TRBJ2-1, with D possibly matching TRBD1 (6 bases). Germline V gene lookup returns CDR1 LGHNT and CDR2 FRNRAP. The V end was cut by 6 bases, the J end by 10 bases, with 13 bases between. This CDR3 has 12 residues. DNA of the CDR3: TGTGCTAGTGGCAAACAGGGTTGGGAGCAGTTCTTC. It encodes CASGKQGWEQFF.

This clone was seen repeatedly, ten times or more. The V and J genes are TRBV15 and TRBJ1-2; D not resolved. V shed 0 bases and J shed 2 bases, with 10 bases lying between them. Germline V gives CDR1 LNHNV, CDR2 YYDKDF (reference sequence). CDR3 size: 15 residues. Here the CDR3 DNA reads TGTGCCACCAGCAGAGATCTAAACCGAAACTATGGCTACACCTTC. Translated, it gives CATSRDLNRNYGYTF.